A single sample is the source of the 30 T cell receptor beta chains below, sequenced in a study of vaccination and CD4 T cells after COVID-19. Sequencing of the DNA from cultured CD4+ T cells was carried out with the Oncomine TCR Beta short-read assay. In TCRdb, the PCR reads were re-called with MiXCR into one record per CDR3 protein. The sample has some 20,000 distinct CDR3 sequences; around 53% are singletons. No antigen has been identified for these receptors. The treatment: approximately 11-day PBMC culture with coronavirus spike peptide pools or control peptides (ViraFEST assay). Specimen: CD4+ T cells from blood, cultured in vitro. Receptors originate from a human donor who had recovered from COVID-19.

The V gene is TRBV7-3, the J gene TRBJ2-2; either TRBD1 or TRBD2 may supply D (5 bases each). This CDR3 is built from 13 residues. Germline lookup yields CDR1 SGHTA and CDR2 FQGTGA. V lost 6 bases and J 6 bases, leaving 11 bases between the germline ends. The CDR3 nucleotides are TGTGCCAGCAGTGTTTTGGGGGCCGGGGAGCTGTTTTTT. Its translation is CASSVLGAGELFF.

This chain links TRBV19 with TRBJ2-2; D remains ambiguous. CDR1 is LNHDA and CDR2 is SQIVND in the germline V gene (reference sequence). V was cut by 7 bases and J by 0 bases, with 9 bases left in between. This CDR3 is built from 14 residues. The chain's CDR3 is CASNQRSNTGELFF. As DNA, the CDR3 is TGTGCCAGTAATCAGCGATCGAACACCGGGGAGCTGTTTTTT.

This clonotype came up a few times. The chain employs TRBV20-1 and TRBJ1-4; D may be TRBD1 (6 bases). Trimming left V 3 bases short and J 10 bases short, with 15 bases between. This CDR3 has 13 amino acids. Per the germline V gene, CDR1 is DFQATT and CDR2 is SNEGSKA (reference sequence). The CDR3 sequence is CSARATGVGKLFF. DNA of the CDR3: TGCAGTGCTAGGGCGACAGGCGTTGGAAAACTGTTTTTT.

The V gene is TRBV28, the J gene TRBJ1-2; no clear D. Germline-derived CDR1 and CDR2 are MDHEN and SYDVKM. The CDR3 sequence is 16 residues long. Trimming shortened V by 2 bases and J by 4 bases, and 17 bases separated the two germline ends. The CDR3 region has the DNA TGTGCCAGCAGTTTACCCCATACGGGCACCTCCTATGGCTACACCTTC. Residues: CASSLPHTGTSYGYTF.

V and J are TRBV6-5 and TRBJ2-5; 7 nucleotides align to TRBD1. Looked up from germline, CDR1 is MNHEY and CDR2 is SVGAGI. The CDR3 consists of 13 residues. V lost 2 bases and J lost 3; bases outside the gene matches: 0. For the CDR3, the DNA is TGTGCCAGCAGTTACGACAGGGAAGAGACCCAGTACTTC. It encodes CASSYDREETQYF.

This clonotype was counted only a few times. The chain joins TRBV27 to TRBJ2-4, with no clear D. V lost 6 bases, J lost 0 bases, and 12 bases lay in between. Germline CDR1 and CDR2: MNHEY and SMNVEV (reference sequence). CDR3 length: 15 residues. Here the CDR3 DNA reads TGTGCCAGCAGCCTCTCTGTCCTAGCCAAAAACATTCAGTACTTC. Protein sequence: CASSLSVLAKNIQYF.

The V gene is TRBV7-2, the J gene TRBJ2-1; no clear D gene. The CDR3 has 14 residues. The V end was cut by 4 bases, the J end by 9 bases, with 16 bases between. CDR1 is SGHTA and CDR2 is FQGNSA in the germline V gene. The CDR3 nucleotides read TGTGCCAGCAGCTCAGTACGGGCCCACAGTGAGCAGTTCTTC. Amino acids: CASSSVRAHSEQFF.

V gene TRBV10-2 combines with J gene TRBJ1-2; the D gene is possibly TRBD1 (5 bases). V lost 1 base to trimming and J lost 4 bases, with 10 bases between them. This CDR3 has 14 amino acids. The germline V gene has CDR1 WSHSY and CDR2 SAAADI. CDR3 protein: CASSEYGTLYGYTF. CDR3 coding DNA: TGCGCCAGCAGTGAGTACGGGACCCTCTATGGCTACACCTTC.

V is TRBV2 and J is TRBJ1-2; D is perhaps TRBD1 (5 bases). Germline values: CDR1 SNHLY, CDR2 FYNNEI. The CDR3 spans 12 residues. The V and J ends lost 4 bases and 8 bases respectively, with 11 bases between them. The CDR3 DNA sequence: TGTGCCAGCAGTGTGGGGGTGGAGGGCTACACCTTC. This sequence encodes CASSVGVEGYTF.

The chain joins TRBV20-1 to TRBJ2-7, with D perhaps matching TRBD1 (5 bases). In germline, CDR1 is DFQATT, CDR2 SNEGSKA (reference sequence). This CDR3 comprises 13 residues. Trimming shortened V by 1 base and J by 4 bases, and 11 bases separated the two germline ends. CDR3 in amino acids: CSARVGRKYEQYF. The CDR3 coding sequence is TGCAGTGCTAGAGTGGGGCGGAAGTACGAGCAGTACTTC.

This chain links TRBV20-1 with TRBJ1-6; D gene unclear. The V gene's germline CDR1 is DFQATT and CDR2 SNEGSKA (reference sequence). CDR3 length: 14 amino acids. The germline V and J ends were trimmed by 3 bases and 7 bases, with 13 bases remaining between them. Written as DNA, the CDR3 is TGCAGTGCTAGCCCCCCGGGGAAAAATTCACCCCTCCACTTT. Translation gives CSASPPGKNSPLHF.

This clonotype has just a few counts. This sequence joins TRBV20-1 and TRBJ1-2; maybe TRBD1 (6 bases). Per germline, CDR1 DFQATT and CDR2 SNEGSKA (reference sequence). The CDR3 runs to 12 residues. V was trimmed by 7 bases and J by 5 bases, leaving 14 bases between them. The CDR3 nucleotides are TGCAGTGGAGGGGGGACCGATTATGGCTACACCTTC. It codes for CSGGGTDYGYTF.

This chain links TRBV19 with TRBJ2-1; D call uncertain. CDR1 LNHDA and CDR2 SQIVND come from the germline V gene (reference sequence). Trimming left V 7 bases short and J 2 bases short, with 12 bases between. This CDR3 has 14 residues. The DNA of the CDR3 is TGTGCCAGTACTCAGGATTTGGCCTACAATGAGCAGTTCTTC. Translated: CASTQDLAYNEQFF.

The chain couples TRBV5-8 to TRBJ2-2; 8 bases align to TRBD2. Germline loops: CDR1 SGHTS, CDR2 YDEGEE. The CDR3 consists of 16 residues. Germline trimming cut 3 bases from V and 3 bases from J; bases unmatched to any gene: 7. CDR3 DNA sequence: TGTGCCAGCAGCTCTGGTGCGGGGGGACACACCGGGGAGCTGTTTTTT. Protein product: CASSSGAGGHTGELFF.

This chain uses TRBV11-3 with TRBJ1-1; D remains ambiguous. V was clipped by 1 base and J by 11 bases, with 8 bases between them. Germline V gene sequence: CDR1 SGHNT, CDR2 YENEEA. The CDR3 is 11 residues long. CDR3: CASSLGVVAFF. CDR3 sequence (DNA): TGTGCCAGCAGCTTAGGAGTGGTGGCTTTCTTT.

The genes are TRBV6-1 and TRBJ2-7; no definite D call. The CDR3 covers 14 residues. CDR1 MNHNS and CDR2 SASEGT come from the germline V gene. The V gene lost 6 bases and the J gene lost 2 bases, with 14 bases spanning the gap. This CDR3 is CASSRSRQTYEQYF. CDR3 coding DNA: TGTGCCAGCAGCCGCTCCCGGCAGACCTACGAGCAGTACTTC.

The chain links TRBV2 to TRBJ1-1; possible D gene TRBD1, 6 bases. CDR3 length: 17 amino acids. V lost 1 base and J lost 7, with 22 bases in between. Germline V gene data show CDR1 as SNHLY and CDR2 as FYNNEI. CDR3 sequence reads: CASSEGGRTDRFYEAFF. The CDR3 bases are TGTGCCAGCAGTGAAGGGGGTAGAACCGACAGGTTCTATGAAGCTTTCTTT.

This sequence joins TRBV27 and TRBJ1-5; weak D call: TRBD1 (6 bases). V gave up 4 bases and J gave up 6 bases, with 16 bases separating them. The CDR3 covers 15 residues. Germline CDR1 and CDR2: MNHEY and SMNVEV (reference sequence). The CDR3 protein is CASSSVGVGGQPQHF. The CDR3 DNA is TGTGCCAGCAGTTCAGTAGGGGTAGGGGGTCAGCCCCAGCATTTT.

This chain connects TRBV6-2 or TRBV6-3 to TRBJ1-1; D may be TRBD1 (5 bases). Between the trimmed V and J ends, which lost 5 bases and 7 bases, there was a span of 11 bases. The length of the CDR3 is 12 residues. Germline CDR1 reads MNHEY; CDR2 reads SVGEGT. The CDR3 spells CASSLSQGEAFF. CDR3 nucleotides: TGTGCCAGCAGTCTTTCCCAGGGTGAAGCTTTCTTT.

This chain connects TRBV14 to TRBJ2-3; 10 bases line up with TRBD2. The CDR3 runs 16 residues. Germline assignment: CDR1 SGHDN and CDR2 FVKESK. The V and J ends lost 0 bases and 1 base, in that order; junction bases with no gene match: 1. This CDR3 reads CASSQDLAGGTDTQYF. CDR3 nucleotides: TGTGCCAGCAGCCAAGATCTAGCGGGGGGCACAGATACGCAGTATTTT.

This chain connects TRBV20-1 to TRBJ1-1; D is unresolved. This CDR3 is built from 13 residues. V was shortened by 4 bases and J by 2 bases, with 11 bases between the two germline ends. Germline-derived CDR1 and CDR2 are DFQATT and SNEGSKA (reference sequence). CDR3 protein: CSANDLINTEAFF. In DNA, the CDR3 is TGCAGTGCTAACGATCTCATAAACACTGAAGCTTTCTTT.

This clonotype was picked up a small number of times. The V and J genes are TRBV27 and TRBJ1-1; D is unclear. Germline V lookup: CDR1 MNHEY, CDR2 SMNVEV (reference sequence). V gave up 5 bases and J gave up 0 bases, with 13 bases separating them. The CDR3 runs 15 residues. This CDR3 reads CASSLIPGLNTEAFF. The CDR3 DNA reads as TGTGCCAGCAGTCTAATCCCCGGTTTGAACACTGAAGCTTTCTTT.

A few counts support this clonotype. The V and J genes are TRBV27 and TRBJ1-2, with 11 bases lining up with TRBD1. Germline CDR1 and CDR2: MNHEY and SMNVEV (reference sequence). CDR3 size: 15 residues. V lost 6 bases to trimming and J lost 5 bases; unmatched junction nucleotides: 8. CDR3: CASSQGQGARYGYTF. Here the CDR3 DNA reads TGTGCCAGCAGCCAAGGACAGGGGGCGCGGTATGGCTACACCTTC.

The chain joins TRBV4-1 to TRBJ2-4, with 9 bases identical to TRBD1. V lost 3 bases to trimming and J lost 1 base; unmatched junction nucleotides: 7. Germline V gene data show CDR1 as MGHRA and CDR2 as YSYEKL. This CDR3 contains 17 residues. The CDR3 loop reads CASSQIQGAVAKNIQYF. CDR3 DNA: TGCGCCAGCAGCCAGATACAGGGGGCCGTGGCCAAAAACATTCAGTACTTC.

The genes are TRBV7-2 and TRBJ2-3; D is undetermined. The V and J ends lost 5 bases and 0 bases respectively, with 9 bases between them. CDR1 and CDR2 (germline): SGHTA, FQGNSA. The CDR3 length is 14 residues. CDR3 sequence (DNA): TGTGCCAGCAGCCCCGCCCCCAGCACAGATACGCAGTATTTT. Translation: CASSPAPSTDTQYF.

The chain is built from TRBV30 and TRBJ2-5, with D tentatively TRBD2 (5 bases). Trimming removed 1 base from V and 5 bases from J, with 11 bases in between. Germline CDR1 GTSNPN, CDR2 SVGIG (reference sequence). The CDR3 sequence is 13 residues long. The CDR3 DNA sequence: TGTGCCTGGAGTGCCCGGACGGGGGAGACCCAGTACTTC. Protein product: CAWSARTGETQYF.

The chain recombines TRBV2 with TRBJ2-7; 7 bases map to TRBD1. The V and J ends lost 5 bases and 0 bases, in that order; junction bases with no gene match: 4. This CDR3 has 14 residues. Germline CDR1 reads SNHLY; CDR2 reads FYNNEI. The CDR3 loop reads CASSRRDSSYEQYF. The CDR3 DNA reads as TGTGCCAGCAGTCGACGGGACAGCTCCTACGAGCAGTACTTC.

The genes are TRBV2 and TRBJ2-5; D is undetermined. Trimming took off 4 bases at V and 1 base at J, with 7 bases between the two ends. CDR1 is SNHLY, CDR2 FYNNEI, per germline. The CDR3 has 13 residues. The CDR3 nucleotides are TGTGCCAGCAGTGTCAGGCGCCAAGAGACCCAGTACTTC. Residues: CASSVRRQETQYF.

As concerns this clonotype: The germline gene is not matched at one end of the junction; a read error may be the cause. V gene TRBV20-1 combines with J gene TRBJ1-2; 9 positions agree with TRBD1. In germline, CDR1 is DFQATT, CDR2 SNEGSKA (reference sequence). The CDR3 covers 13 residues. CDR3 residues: CSAYRGRENGHTF. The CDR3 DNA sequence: TGCAGTGCTTACAGGGGGCGAGAAAATGGCCACACCTTC.

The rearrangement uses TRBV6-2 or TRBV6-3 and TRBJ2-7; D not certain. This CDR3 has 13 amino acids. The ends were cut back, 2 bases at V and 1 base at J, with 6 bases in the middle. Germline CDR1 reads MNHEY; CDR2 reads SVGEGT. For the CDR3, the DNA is TGTGCCAGCAGTTACGGGGAATCCTACGAGCAGTACTTC. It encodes CASSYGESYEQYF.